The 10 T cell receptor beta chains below all came from one sample that was sequenced in a study of T cell responses to AZD1222 COVID-19 vaccine. The protocol was immunoSEQ multiplex PCR, while the TCRdb copy is restricted to in-frame clones and leaves out a portion. The sample records approximately 100,000 clones, just under 90% being singletons. Here the sequenced sample was peripheral blood, taken on day 0 of AZD1222 vaccination. The receptors shown here come from an adult in good health.

This rearrangement joins TRBV11-2 to TRBJ1-3; TRBD1 agrees at 9 bases. With 8 bases clipped from V and 7 bases from J, the junction kept 6 bases outside the gene matches. Germline-derived CDR1 and CDR2 are SGHAT and FQNNGV. The CDR3 sequence is 13 residues long. The CDR3 sequence is CASSGQGRNTIYF. In DNA form, the CDR3 reads TGTGCCAGCTCGGGACAGGGTAGGAACACCATATATTTT.

The DNA of the CDR3 is TGTGCCAGCAGCGGGGGGAGGAATCAGCCCCAGCATTTT. This encodes CASSGGRNQPQHF. This rearrangement joins TRBV11-2 to TRBJ1-5; perhaps TRBD1 as D (5 bases). Germline lookup yields CDR1 SGHAT and CDR2 FQNNGV. The CDR3 loop spans 13 amino acids. Trimming removed 5 bases from V and 4 bases from J, with 9 bases in between.

The chain joins TRBV7-2 to TRBJ1-5, with D possibly matching TRBD1 (5 bases). CDR3 size: 14 residues. Germline CDR1 reads SGHTA; CDR2 reads FQGNSA. V dropped 5 bases and J dropped 7 bases, with 15 bases sitting between them. CDR3 nucleotides: TGTGCCAGCAGCCCCCAGGGACGGGGACAGCCCCAGCATTTT. Protein sequence: CASSPQGRGQPQHF.

V usage is TRBV5-1 and J usage is TRBJ1-1; TRBD1 might be the D (6 bases). The V end was cut by 7 bases, the J end by 5 bases, with 12 bases between. The CDR3 extends over 12 amino acids. Germline assignment: CDR1 SGHRS and CDR2 YFSETQ. CDR3 residues: CASHDQGTEAFF. CDR3 coding DNA: TGCGCCAGCCATGATCAGGGGACTGAAGCTTTCTTT.

This clone came up once. The rearrangement links TRBV23-1 to TRBJ1-4, with 9 bases identical to TRBD1. TRBV23-1 has ORF status, its function being uncertain. The CDR3 loop spans 15 amino acids. J lost 5 bases, V lost 5 bases, and 6 bases had no gene match. CDR3 amino acids: CASSEWGTGNEKLFF. As DNA, the CDR3 is TGCGCCAGCAGTGAGTGGGGGACAGGGAATGAAAAACTGTTTTTT.

The chain is built from TRBV7-9 and TRBJ1-6; 8 positions match TRBD1. CDR3 length: 16 amino acids. J gave up 9 bases and V 5 bases, and 12 bases lay outside the gene matches. Germline assignment: CDR1 SEHNR and CDR2 FQNEAQ (reference sequence). The CDR3 loop is CASSPKGGTGISPLHF. The CDR3 bases are TGTGCCAGCAGCCCAAAGGGCGGGACAGGAATTTCACCCCTCCACTTT.

The gene calls are TRBV7-2 and TRBJ2-3, with 14 bases matching TRBD2. The CDR3 runs 16 residues. Germline V gene lookup returns CDR1 SGHTA and CDR2 FQGNSA. V was clipped by 4 bases and J by 6 bases; unmatched bases: 6. Written as DNA, the CDR3 is TGTGCCAGCAGCTCGGGACTAGCGGGGGTCATGGATACGCAGTATTTT. Protein sequence: CASSSGLAGVMDTQYF. The entire variable domain, with the rest obtained from reference TRBV7-2 and TRBJ2-3, is as follows: GAGVSQSPSNKVTEKGKDVELRCDPISGHTALYWYRQSLGQGLEFLIYFQGNSAPDKSGLPSDRFSAERTGGSVSTLTIQRTQQEDSAVYLCASSSGLAGVMDTQYFGPGTRLTVL.

V gene TRBV27 combines with J gene TRBJ1-1; D unclear. V lost 5 bases and J lost 0, with 13 bases in between. Germline assignment: CDR1 MNHEY and CDR2 SMNVEV (reference sequence). CDR3 length: 15 residues. The CDR3 sequence is CASSPRIGMNTEAFF. The CDR3, as DNA: TGTGCCAGCAGTCCTCGGATAGGAATGAACACTGAAGCTTTCTTT.

This rearrangement joins TRBV5-1 to TRBJ2-7; 7 positions agree with TRBD1. Looked up from germline, CDR1 is SGHRS and CDR2 is YFSETQ. V lost 2 bases and J lost 2; bases outside the gene matches: 1. The CDR3 sequence is 13 residues long. DNA of the CDR3: TGCGCCAGCAGCTTCGGGACAGCCTACGAGCAGTACTTC. Protein sequence: CASSFGTAYEQYF.

The chain couples TRBV5-1 to TRBJ1-2, with D perhaps matching TRBD1 (5 bases). The CDR3 extends over 17 amino acids. Trimming took off 0 bases at V and 2 bases at J, with 17 bases between the two ends. The germline V gene encodes CDR1 SGHRS and CDR2 YFSETQ. CDR3 protein: CASSLDGTGGGNYGYTF. Written as DNA, the CDR3 is TGCGCCAGCAGCTTGGACGGCACAGGCGGAGGGAACTATGGCTACACCTTC.